The entry below gives a single T cell receptor beta chain sequence along with its context. Its target is unknown. Repertoires were generated with immunoSEQ multiplex PCR, while TCRdb's copy carries only in-frame clones and drops some. The table records approximately 480,000 clones, around 88% of them present only once. CDR3 length equals 14 residues. Germline CDR1 reads SGHRS; CDR2 reads YFSETQ. The V gene end was trimmed by 4 bases and the J gene end by 4 bases; junction bases not matched to a gene: 5. This entry is derived from a study of Ad26.COV2.S vaccination and SARS-CoV-2 variants. Whole-study results and caveats: Vaccinees displayed broader spike-specific TCR repertoires than placebo recipients.

Treatment defined: roughly 18 received Ad26.COV2.S at low or high dose, single or two shots; 5 received placebo; per-sample allocation not given. At day 63 after the first vaccine or placebo injection, samples were drawn. Sequenced here: peripheral blood, sampled in a trial of Ad26.COV2.S vaccine versus placebo. This clonotype originated in a person between 18 and 65 years old who received the Ad26.COV2.S COVID-19 vaccine or a placebo. The rearrangement uses TRBV5-1 and TRBJ1-2; 9 nucleotides match TRBD1. The CDR3: CASSLGQGAYGYTF. DNA for the CDR3: TGCGCCAGCAGCCTGGGACAGGGTGCCTATGGCTACACCTTC.